This T cell receptor (beta chain) is from a study of shared clonotypes between healthy human individuals. Authors' analysis steps: Owing to the provision of junction-only sequences devoid of quality scores by immunoSEQ, filtering differed. This table comes from immunoSEQ multiplex PCR, and its TCRdb copy is limited to in-frame clones, with some not included. That table is the source of V, J and clone size, and D and trimming were worked out from the DNA. This table holds 2 million to 2.5 million clones, 85% to 95% found once. There are 12 residues in the CDR3. Per germline, CDR1 SQVTM and CDR2 ANQGSEA. Trimming removed 7 bases from V and 4 bases from J, with 13 bases in between.

The clonotype was recovered from a man between 18 and 29 years old in good health. Some clones in this sample may be carry-over from other donors' samples. Specimen: naive CD4+ T cells from PBMCs. The sample's subset: CD45RA+ positively selected. The chain is built from TRBV29-1 and TRBJ2-5; TRBD2 might be the D (7 bases). The CDR3 loop is CSAEGGRETQYF. The CDR3 DNA reads TGCAGCGCCGAGGGGGGGCGAGAGACCCAGTACTTC.